A selection of T cell receptor beta chains follows, all from one sample in a study of T cell responses to AZD1222 COVID-19 vaccine. Only in-frame clones appear in the TCRdb table, and some are missing; sequencing was by immunoSEQ multiplex PCR. The top ten clones hold 0.7% to 0.9% of a sample with 150,000 to 200,000 clones, approximately 93% of them seen once. The sample here was peripheral blood, taken on day 0 of AZD1222 vaccination. The receptors stem from an adult in good health. The CDR3 runs from the conserved cysteine through the conserved F or W. Fields, in order: J gene, V gene, D gene, CDR3 protein. A D gene is named only where the DNA matches it firmly.

j_call: TRBJ2-5
v_call: TRBV13
d_call: TRBD2
cdr3_aa: CASSLAGGSRETQYF

j_call: TRBJ2-7
v_call: TRBV7-8
d_call: .
cdr3_aa: CASSQILGGPTYEQYF

j_call: TRBJ1-1
v_call: TRBV2
d_call: TRBD1
cdr3_aa: CASTGQGGGGAFF

j_call: TRBJ1-2
v_call: TRBV11-3
d_call: TRBD1
cdr3_aa: CASSWGQGRPYYGYTF

j_call: TRBJ1-1
v_call: TRBV28
d_call: .
cdr3_aa: CASSLPKGGLTEAFF

j_call: TRBJ1-3
v_call: TRBV6-1
d_call: .
cdr3_aa: CASSEWAGEDTIYF

j_call: TRBJ1-6
v_call: TRBV15
d_call: .
cdr3_aa: CATSRDKGNNSPLHF

j_call: TRBJ1-2
v_call: TRBV29-1
d_call: .
cdr3_aa: CSVESAPIGGYTF

j_call: TRBJ1-1
v_call: TRBV7-7
d_call: .
cdr3_aa: CASSPLRGPHTEAFF

j_call: TRBJ2-2
v_call: TRBV11-1
d_call: .
cdr3_aa: CASRNTGELFF

j_call: TRBJ1-5
v_call: TRBV7-9
d_call: .
cdr3_aa: CASSLGDQPQHF

j_call: TRBJ1-6
v_call: TRBV7-2
d_call: .
cdr3_aa: CASSLLNQGSGSPLHF

j_call: TRBJ1-1
v_call: TRBV19
d_call: .
cdr3_aa: CASSRANTEAFF

j_call: TRBJ1-5
v_call: TRBV6-5
d_call: .
cdr3_aa: CASTTIYSNQPQHF

j_call: TRBJ2-2
v_call: TRBV7-2
d_call: TRBD2
cdr3_aa: CASSLTPGGNTGELFF

j_call: TRBJ1-1
v_call: TRBV12-3/TRBV12-4
d_call: .
cdr3_aa: CASRKGQNTEAFF

j_call: TRBJ1-1
v_call: TRBV5-1
d_call: .
cdr3_aa: CASSLAGPNTEAFF

j_call: TRBJ2-2
v_call: TRBV5-1
d_call: .
cdr3_aa: CASSFSGELFF

j_call: TRBJ1-1
v_call: TRBV6-4
d_call: TRBD1
cdr3_aa: CASSAPRGKKTEAFF